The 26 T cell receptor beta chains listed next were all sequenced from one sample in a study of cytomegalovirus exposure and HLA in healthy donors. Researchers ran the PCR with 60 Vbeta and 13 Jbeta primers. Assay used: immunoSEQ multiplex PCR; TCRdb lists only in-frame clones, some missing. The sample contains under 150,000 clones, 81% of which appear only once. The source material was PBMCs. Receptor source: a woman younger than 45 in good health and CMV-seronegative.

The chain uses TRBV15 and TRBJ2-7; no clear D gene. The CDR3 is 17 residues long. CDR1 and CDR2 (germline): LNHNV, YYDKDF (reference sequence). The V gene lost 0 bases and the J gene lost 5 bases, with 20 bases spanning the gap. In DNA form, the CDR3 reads TGTGCCACCAGCAGAGAGGTCGGGTCAGCCATTTTAAACGAGCAGTACTTC. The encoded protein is CATSREVGSAILNEQYF.

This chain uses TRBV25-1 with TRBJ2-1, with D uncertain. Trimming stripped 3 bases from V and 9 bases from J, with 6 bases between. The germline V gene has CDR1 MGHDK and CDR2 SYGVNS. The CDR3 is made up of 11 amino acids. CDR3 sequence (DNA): TGTGCCAGCAGTGAGAGAGGTGAGCAGTTCTTC. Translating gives CASSERGEQFF.

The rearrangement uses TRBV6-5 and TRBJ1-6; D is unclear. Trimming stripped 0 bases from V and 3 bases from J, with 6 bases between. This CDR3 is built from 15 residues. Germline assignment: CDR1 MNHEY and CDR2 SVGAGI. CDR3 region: CASSYSGIYNSPLHF. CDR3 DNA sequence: TGTGCCAGCAGTTACTCGGGCATCTATAATTCACCCCTCCACTTT.

The CDR3 DNA reads as TGTGCCAGTAGTATATATAACCCCAGAGCCGGGGGGCGCCGGGAGCAGTACTTC. Its translation: CASSIYNPRAGGRREQYF. The chain uses TRBV19 and TRBJ2-7; possibly TRBD2 for D (7 bases). Germline values: CDR1 LNHDA, CDR2 SQIVND (reference sequence). The V end lost 2 bases, the J end lost 7 bases, and 27 bases lay between the germline ends. The CDR3 has 18 amino acids.

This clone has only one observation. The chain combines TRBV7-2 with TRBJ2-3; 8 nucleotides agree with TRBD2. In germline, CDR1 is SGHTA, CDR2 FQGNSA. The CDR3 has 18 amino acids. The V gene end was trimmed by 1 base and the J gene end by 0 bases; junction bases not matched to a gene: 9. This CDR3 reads CASSLVTSGGTSTDTQYF. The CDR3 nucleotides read TGTGCCAGCAGCTTAGTTACTAGCGGAGGGACTAGCACAGATACGCAGTATTTT.

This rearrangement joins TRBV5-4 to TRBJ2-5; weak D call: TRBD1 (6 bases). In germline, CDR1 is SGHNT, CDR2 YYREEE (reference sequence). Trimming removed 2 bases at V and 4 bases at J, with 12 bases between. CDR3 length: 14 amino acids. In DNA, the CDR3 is TGTGCCAGCAGCTTACCTCAGGGGCCAGAGACCCAGTACTTC. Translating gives CASSLPQGPETQYF.

CDR3 nucleotides: TGTGCCAGCAGCTCCAGGACTAGCGAGGAGACCCAGTACTTC. It codes for CASSSRTSEETQYF. The rearrangement links TRBV7-9 to TRBJ2-5; 9 bases are a match to TRBD2. Germline values: CDR1 SEHNR, CDR2 FQNEAQ (reference sequence). CDR3 length: 14 amino acids. V lost 4 bases to trimming and J lost 5 bases; unmatched junction nucleotides: 5. The whole variable domain, remainder taken from reference TRBV7-9 and TRBJ2-5, is DTGVSQNPRHKITKRGQNVTFRCDPISEHNRLYWYRQTLGQGPEFLTYFQNEAQLEKSRLLSDRFSAERPKGSFSTLEIQRTEQGDSAMYLCASSSRTSEETQYFGPGTRLLVL.

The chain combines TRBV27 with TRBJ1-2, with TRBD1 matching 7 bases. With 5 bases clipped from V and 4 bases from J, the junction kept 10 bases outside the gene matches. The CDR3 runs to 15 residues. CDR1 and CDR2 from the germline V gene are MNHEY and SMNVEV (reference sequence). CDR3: CASSELDRVGYGYTF. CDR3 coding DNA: TGTGCCAGCAGTGAACTCGACAGGGTGGGCTATGGCTACACCTTC.

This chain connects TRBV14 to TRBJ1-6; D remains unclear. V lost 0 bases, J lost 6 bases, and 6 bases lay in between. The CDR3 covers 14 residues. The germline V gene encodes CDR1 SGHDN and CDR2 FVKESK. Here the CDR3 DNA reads TGTGCCAGCAGCCAAGAAACTGTTAATTCACCCCTCCACTTT. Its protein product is CASSQETVNSPLHF. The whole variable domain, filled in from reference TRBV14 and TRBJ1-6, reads EAGVTQFPSHSVIEKGQTVTLRCDPISGHDNLYWYRRVMGKEIKFLLHFVKESKQDESGMPNNRFLAERTGGTYSTLKVQPAELEDSGVYFCASSQETVNSPLHFGNGTRLTVT.

The CDR3 sequence: CASSLQRGLGEQYF. Written as DNA, the CDR3 is TGTGCCAGCAGCTTACAGAGGGGGCTGGGCGAGCAGTACTTC. The chain couples TRBV7-2 to TRBJ2-7; 7 bases are shared with TRBD1. Germline V lookup: CDR1 SGHTA, CDR2 FQGNSA. Unmatched junction bases numbered 7, after V lost 2 bases and J lost 6 bases. The CDR3 consists of 14 residues.

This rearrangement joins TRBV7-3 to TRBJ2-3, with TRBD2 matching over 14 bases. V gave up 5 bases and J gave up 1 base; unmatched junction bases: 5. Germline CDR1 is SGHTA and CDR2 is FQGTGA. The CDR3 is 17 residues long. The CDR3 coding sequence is TGTGCCAGCAGCCGGACTAGCGGGAGGCCCGGCACAGATACGCAGTATTTT. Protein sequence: CASSRTSGRPGTDTQYF.

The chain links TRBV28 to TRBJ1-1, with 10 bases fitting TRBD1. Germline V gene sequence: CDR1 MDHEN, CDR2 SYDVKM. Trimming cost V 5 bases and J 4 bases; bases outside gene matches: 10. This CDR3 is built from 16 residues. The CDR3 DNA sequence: TGTGCCAGCAGTCCAACGGGACAGGGGACGCCCACTGAAGCTTTCTTT. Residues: CASSPTGQGTPTEAFF.

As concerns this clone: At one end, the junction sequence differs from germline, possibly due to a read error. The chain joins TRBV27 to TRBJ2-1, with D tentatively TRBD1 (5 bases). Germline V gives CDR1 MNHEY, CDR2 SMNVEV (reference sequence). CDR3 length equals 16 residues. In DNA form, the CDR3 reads TGTGCCAGCAGTTTCCCAGACAGAACCCAATACAATGAACAGTTCTTC. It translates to CASSFPDRTQYNEQFF.

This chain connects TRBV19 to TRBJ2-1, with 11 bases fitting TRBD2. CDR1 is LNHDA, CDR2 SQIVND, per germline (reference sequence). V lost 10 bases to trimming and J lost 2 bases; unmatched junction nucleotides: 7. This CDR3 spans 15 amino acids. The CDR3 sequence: CATSLAGGPYNEQFF. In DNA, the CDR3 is TGTGCCACCTCCTTAGCGGGAGGGCCCTACAATGAGCAGTTCTTC.

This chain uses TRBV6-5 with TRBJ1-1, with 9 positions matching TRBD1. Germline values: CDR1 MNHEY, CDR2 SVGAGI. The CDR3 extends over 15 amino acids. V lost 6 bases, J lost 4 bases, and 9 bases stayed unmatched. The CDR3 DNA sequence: TGTGCCAGCAGGACCCGGGACAGGGTTGGCACTGAAGCTTTCTTT. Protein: CASRTRDRVGTEAFF.

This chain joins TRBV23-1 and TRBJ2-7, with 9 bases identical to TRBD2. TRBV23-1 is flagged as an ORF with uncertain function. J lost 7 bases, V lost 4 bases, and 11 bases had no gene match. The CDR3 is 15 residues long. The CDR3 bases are TGCGCCAGCAGTCGCGTAGCGGGAGAACTGAGAGAGCAGTACTTC. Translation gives CASSRVAGELREQYF.

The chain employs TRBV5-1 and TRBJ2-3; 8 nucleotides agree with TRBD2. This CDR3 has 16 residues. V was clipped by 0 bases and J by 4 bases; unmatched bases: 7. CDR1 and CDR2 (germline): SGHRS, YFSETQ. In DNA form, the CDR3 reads TGCGCCAGCAGCTTGGGGGGGACTAGTACCGCAGATACGCAGTATTTT. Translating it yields CASSLGGTSTADTQYF.

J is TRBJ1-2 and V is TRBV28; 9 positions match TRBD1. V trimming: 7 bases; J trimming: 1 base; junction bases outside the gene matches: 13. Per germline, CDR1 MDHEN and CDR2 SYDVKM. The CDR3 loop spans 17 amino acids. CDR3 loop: CASISPTGGALNYGYTF. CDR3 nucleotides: TGTGCCAGCATTTCCCCGACAGGGGGGGCCCTTAACTATGGCTACACCTTC.

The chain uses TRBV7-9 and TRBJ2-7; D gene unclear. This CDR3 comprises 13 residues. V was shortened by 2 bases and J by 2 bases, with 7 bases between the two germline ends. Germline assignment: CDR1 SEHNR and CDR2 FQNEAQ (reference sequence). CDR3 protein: CASSLQNPYEQYF. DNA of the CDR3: TGTGCCAGCAGCTTACAGAATCCCTACGAGCAGTACTTC.

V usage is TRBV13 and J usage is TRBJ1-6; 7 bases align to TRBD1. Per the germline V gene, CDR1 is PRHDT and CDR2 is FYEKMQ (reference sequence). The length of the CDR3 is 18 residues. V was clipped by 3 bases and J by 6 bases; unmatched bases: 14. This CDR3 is CASSFSSWGDRSNSPLHF. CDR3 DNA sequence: TGTGCCAGCAGCTTTAGCAGTTGGGGGGACAGAAGTAATTCACCCCTCCACTTT.

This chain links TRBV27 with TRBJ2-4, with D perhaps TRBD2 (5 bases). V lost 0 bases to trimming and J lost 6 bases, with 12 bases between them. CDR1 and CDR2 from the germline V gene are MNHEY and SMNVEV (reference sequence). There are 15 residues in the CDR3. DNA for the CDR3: TGTGCCAGCAGTTTATCGGTCTCTGCGGGAAACATTCAGTACTTC. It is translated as CASSLSVSAGNIQYF.

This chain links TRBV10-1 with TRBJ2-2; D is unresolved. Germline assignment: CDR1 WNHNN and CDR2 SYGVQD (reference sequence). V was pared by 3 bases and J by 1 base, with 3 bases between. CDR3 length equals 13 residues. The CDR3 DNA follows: TGCGCCAGCAGTGACAGGAACACCGGGGAGCTGTTTTTT. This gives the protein CASSDRNTGELFF.

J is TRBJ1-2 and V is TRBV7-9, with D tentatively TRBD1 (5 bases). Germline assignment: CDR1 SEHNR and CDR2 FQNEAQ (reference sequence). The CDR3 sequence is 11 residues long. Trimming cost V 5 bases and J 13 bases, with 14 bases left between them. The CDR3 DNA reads TGTGCCAGCAGCCCTGGACAAGGGATCACCTTC. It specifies CASSPGQGITF.

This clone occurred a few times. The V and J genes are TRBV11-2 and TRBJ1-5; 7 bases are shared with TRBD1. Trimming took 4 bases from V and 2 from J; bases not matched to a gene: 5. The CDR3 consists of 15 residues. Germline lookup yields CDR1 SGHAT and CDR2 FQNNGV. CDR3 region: CASSSGGQGNQPQHF. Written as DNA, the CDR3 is TGTGCCAGCAGCTCCGGAGGACAGGGCAATCAGCCCCAGCATTTT.

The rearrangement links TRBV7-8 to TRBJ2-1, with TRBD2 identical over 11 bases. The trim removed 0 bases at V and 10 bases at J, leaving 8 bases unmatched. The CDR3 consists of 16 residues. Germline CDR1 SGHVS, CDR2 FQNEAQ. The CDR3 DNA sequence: TGTGCCAGCAGCTTAGCCCTAGCGGGAGGTCAAGGCGAGCAGTTCTTC. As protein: CASSLALAGGQGEQFF.

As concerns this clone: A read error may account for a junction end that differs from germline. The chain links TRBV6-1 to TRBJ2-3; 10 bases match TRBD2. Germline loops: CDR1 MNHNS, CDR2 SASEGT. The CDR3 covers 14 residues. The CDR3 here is CASTQGSGRSRGHF. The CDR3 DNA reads TGTGCCAGCACCCAGGGTAGCGGGAGGTCCCGGGGGCATTTT.